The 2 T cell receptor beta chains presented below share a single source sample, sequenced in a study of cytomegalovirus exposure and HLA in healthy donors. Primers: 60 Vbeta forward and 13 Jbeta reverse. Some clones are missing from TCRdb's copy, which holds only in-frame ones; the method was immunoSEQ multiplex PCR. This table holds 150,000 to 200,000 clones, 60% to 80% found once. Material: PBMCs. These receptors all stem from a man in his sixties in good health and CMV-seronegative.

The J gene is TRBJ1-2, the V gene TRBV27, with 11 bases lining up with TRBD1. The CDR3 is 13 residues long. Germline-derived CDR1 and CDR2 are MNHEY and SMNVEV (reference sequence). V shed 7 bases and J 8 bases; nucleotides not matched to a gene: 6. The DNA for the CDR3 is TGTGCCAGCACTCGGGACAGGGGGAAGGGCTACACCTTC. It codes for CASTRDRGKGYTF.

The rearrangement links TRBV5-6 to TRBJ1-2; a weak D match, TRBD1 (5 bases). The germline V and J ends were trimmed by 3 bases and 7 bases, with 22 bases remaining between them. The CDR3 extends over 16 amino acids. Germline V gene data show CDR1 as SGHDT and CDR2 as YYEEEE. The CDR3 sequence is CASSYPGTRRGGGYTF. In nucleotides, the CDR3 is TGTGCCAGCAGCTACCCCGGGACCAGGCGGGGAGGTGGCTACACCTTC. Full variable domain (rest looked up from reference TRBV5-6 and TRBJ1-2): DAGVTQSPTHLIKTRGQQVTLRCSPKSGHDTVSWYQQALGQGPQFIFQYYEEEERQRGNFPDRFSGHQFPNYSSELNVNALLLGDSALYLCASSYPGTRRGGGYTFGSGTRLTVV.